Many counts were recorded for the clone carrying this T cell receptor (beta chain). What it binds is unknown. Amplified TCR beta CDR3 regions came from RNA transcripts. HTBI primers were employed in a first-round RT-PCR of the TCR CDR3. TCRdb fed the multiplex PCR reads into MiXCR, producing one record per CDR3 protein. This table has about 380,000 distinct CDR3 sequences, less than 20% appearing once. Clinical symptoms, serum thyroxine, TRAb, thyroid ultrasound and orbital computed tomography established diagnosis. This sample holds PBMCs from less than 13 ml fresh peripheral blood. These data are taken from a study of T cells in Graves' hyperthyroidism and ophthalmopathy. Broader study findings: Appearing also in blood were most of the thyroid clonotypes expanded above 0.001. Patients with ophthalmopathy were separated from those with stable hyperthyroidism by a 13 V-J model.

The V end was cut by 0 bases, the J end by 8 bases, with 9 bases between. Germline CDR1 SGHRS, CDR2 YFSETQ. This CDR3 is built from 14 residues. The genes are TRBV5-1 and TRBJ1-6, with D possibly TRBD1 on 5 matching bases. The TCR was taken from a man aged 18 to 29 with Graves' ophthalmopathy. Sequenced material: blood. The CDR3, as DNA: TGCGCCAGCAGCTTGGGCAGGGTAGATTCACCCCTCCACTTT. Translated, it gives CASSLGRVDSPLHF.